This is a list of T cell receptor beta chains from one sample in a study of beta chain features in type 1 diabetes. Method: immunoSEQ multiplex PCR; TCRdb's copy keeps in-frame clones and lacks some. This sample has approximately 250,000 clones, with approximately 16% found just once. The specimen was naive CD4+ T cells from blood. Receptor source: a man aged 25 to 40 with type 1 diabetes. The CDR3 runs from the conserved cysteine through the conserved F or W. The order of the fields is CDR3 protein, CDR3 DNA, clone size, D gene, J gene, V gene. The D gene is left open where the match is weak. The listing skips clone size in some rows; elsewhere it reads once, few, many or a size class.

CASSPTLAGRETQYF | TGTGCCAGCTCACCCACCCTAGCGGGAAGAGAGACCCAGTACTTC | - | TRBD2 | TRBJ2-5 | TRBV18
CASSERTGSNQPQHF | TGTGCCAGCAGCGAAAGGACAGGAAGCAATCAGCCCCAGCATTTT | - | TRBD1 | TRBJ1-5 | TRBV9
CASGYFTDTQYF | TGTGCCAGCGGCTACTTCACAGATACGCAGTATTTT | few | - | TRBJ2-3 | TRBV7-2
CASKLAGFSYNEQFF | TGTGCCAGCAAACTAGCGGGCTTCTCCTACAATGAGCAGTTCTTC | - | TRBD2 | TRBJ2-1 | TRBV6-5
CASSRMGLAGTDTQYF | TGTGCCAGCAGCCGGATGGGACTAGCTGGCACAGATACGCAGTATTTT | few | TRBD2 | TRBJ2-3 | TRBV7-9
CASRGPGGNTIYF | TGTGCCAGCAGAGGTCCGGGAGGAAACACCATATATTTT | few | - | TRBJ1-3 | TRBV25-1
CAWSSAAEAFF | TGTGCCTGGAGCTCTGCCGCTGAAGCTTTCTTT | - | - | TRBJ1-1 | TRBV30
CASRRQGATNEKLFF | TGTGCCAGCCGAAGACAGGGCGCAACTAATGAAAAACTGTTTTTT | - | TRBD1 | TRBJ1-4 | TRBV27
CASSLGDKSYEQYF | TGTGCCAGCAGCTTAGGGGACAAGTCCTACGAGCAGTACTTC | few | - | TRBJ2-7 | TRBV7-2
CASFRQGGRLNEQFF | TGTGCCAGCTTTAGACAAGGAGGGCGGCTCAATGAGCAGTTCTTC | few | - | TRBJ2-1 | TRBV7-2
CASSLGILSYNEQFF | TGTGCCAGCAGCCTAGGGATACTCTCCTACAATGAGCAGTTCTTC | - | - | TRBJ2-1 | TRBV9
CASSPQSANEQFF | TGCGCCAGCAGCCCACAGTCTGCGAATGAGCAGTTCTTC | - | - | TRBJ2-1 | TRBV5-1
CASMSGRSEQYF | TGTGCCAGCATGAGCGGGAGAAGCGAGCAGTACTTC | - | TRBD2 | TRBJ2-7 | TRBV27
CAIPALLAGGSDEQFF | TGTGCCATCCCGGCCTTACTAGCGGGAGGATCGGACGAGCAGTTCTTC | - | TRBD2 | TRBJ2-1 | TRBV5-8
CSVGRLLAGIGDTQYF | TGCAGCGTTGGAAGGCTACTAGCGGGAATCGGTGATACGCAGTATTTT | few | TRBD2 | TRBJ2-3 | TRBV29-1
CASSIAGYEEETQYF | TGTGCCAGTAGTATAGCCGGTTACGAGGAAGAGACCCAGTACTTC | - | - | TRBJ2-5 | TRBV19
CASSRTSGRANEQFF | TGTGCCAGCAGCCGTACTAGCGGGAGGGCGAATGAGCAGTTCTTC | - | TRBD2 | TRBJ2-1 | TRBV7-2
CASRGLMGDEQFF | TGTGCCAGCAGGGGGCTGATGGGGGATGAGCAGTTCTTC | few | - | TRBJ2-1 | TRBV27
CAWSVRGRAQYEQYF | TGTGCCTGGAGTGTACGCGGGAGAGCGCAATACGAGCAGTACTTC | - | TRBD2 | TRBJ2-7 | TRBV30
CASSLLGPTDTQYF | TGTGCCAGCAGCTTATTAGGGCCAACAGATACGCAGTATTTT | - | - | TRBJ2-3 | TRBV7-3
CASTRDGVEETQYF | TGTGCCAGCACCCGGGACGGAGTCGAGGAGACCCAGTACTTC | few | - | TRBJ2-5 | TRBV10-3
CASSPIERALQETQYF | TGCGCCAGCAGCCCAATCGAGCGGGCATTACAAGAGACCCAGTACTTC | - | - | TRBJ2-5 | TRBV4-1
CASGRDEQFF | TGTGCCAGCGGTAGGGATGAGCAGTTCTTC | - | - | TRBJ2-1 | TRBV28
CASCESGNTEAFF | TGTGCCAGCTGTGAATCCGGGAACACTGAAGCTTTCTTT | few | - | TRBJ1-1 | TRBV18
CASSVDRGLGETQYF | TGTGCCAGCAGCGTCGACAGGGGGCTGGGAGAGACCCAGTACTTC | - | TRBD1 | TRBJ2-5 | TRBV9
CASSQDITSGSKQFF | TGCGCCAGCAGCCAAGATATCACTAGCGGGAGTAAACAGTTCTTC | - | TRBD2 | TRBJ2-1 | TRBV4-1
CASSHGGGRAPDTQYF | TGTGCCAGCAGCCATGGTGGCGGGAGGGCACCGGATACGCAGTATTTT | - | TRBD2 | TRBJ2-3 | TRBV7-2
CAWSVRGNQPQHF | TGTGCCTGGAGTGTACGAGGGAATCAGCCCCAGCATTTT | few | - | TRBJ1-5 | TRBV30
CATSDGAGNEQYF | TGTGCCACCAGCGATGGAGCAGGCAACGAGCAGTACTTC | - | - | TRBJ2-7 | TRBV15
CASSRRTGASYNEQFF | TGCGCCAGCAGCCGGAGGACAGGGGCCTCCTACAATGAGCAGTTCTTC | - | TRBD1 | TRBJ2-1 | TRBV5-1
CASSRMETQYF | TGTGCCAGCAGTCGGATGGAGACCCAGTACTTC | - | - | TRBJ2-5 | TRBV25-1
CASSEWGASYEQYF | TGTGCCAGTTCCGAGTGGGGGGCCTCCTACGAGCAGTACTTC | few | - | TRBJ2-7 | TRBV18
CASSLSIGDTDTQYF | TGTGCCAGCTCACTCTCTATTGGGGACACAGATACGCAGTATTTT | - | - | TRBJ2-3 | TRBV18
CASSFLGLSGYTF | TGTGCCAGCAGCTTCTTGGGACTCTCTGGCTACACCTTC | - | - | TRBJ1-2 | TRBV7-9
CASSQASGYSTDTQYF | TGCGCCAGCAGCCAGGCCAGCGGGTATAGCACAGATACGCAGTATTTT | - | - | TRBJ2-3 | TRBV4-3
CASSFGLNYEQYF | TGTGCCAGCAGCTTTGGACTCAACTACGAGCAGTACTTC | - | - | TRBJ2-7 | TRBV7-2
CAWSVDRSEQYF | TGTGCCTGGAGTGTAGATAGGTCGGAACAGTACTTC | few | - | TRBJ2-7 | TRBV30
CASSGTYNEQFF | TGTGCCAGCAGCGGAACCTACAATGAGCAGTTCTTC | few | - | TRBJ2-1 | TRBV7-9
CASSHPGTSVYEQYF | TGCGCCAGCAGCCACCCGGGGACTAGCGTCTACGAGCAGTACTTC | few | TRBD2 | TRBJ2-7 | TRBV4-1
CSVASGTGGPRRYEQYF | TGCAGCGTTGCCTCCGGGACAGGGGGCCCTAGGAGGTACGAGCAGTACTTC | - | TRBD1 | TRBJ2-7 | TRBV29-1
CASSFNMEEKLFF | TGTGCCAGCAGCTTTAATATGGAAGAAAAACTGTTTTTT | - | - | TRBJ1-4 | TRBV7-9
CASSLSLTETQYF | TGCGCCAGCAGCTTGAGCCTTACGGAGACCCAGTACTTC | - | - | TRBJ2-5 | TRBV5-1
CASRYGRAGTYEQYF | TGTGCCAGCAGATACGGGAGGGCAGGGACCTACGAGCAGTACTTC | few | TRBD2 | TRBJ2-7 | TRBV7-9
CASSLYPPEGSYEQYF | TGTGCCAGCAGCTTATATCCCCCGGAGGGCTCCTACGAGCAGTACTTC | few | - | TRBJ2-7 | TRBV7-9
CASSPYNEQFF | TGTGCCAGCAGCCCTTACAATGAGCAGTTCTTC | few | - | TRBJ2-1 | TRBV7-9
CASSFWTGKETQYF | TGTGCCAGCAGCTTCTGGACAGGAAAAGAGACCCAGTACTTC | - | TRBD1 | TRBJ2-5 | TRBV7-9
CAWSGTGEQPQHF | TGTGCCTGGAGCGGGACAGGGGAACAGCCCCAGCATTTT | - | TRBD1 | TRBJ1-5 | TRBV30
CASSTGTAYEQYF | TGTGCCAGCAGTACCGGGACGGCCTACGAGCAGTACTTC | once | - | TRBJ2-7 | TRBV5-4
CASSPLSTYSTGELFF | TGTGCCAGCAGCCCCCTCTCGACATACTCCACCGGGGAGCTGTTTTTT | - | - | TRBJ2-2 | TRBV5-4
CSVTGGQETQYF | TGCAGCGTGACAGGGGGCCAAGAGACCCAGTACTTC | - | TRBD1 | TRBJ2-5 | TRBV29-1
CASRTHHYNEQFF | TGTGCCAGCCGAACCCATCACTACAATGAGCAGTTCTTC | few | - | TRBJ2-1 | TRBV6-1
CASSLHYGPNYEQYF | TGTGCCAGCAGCTTGCACTACGGGCCGAACTACGAGCAGTACTTC | - | - | TRBJ2-7 | TRBV7-2
CASSGSYNEQFF | TGTGCTAGCTCGGGCTCCTACAATGAGCAGTTCTTC | - | - | TRBJ2-1 | TRBV6-1
CASSQTGTLGNIQYF | TGTGCCAGCAGCCAGACAGGGACATTGGGAAACATTCAGTACTTC | few | TRBD1 | TRBJ2-4 | TRBV28
CASSPGLAADTQYF | TGTGCCAGCAGCCCCGGACTAGCGGCAGATACGCAGTATTTT | - | TRBD2 | TRBJ2-3 | TRBV7-9
CASSEDRVQETQYF | TGTGCCAGCAGTGAGGACAGGGTCCAAGAGACCCAGTACTTC | - | TRBD1 | TRBJ2-5 | TRBV6-1
CSVSDTQYF | TGCAGCGTTTCCGATACGCAGTATTTT | - | - | TRBJ2-3 | TRBV29-1
CASSVAGVGKQYF | TGTGCCAGCAGCGTAGCGGGAGTCGGGAAGCAGTACTTC | - | TRBD2 | TRBJ2-7 | TRBV13
CASSLDGDTSVDTQYF | TGTGCCAGCAGCTTAGACGGGGATACGTCGGTAGATACGCAGTATTTT | few | - | TRBJ2-3 | TRBV7-2
CASRTGAGETQYF | TGTGCCAGCAGAACAGGGGCGGGAGAGACCCAGTACTTC | few | TRBD1 | TRBJ2-5 | TRBV11-1